The rows below give T cell receptor beta chains drawn from one sample of a study of CD8 T cells in Susac syndrome. TCRdb re-analysed the immunoSEQ multiplex PCR reads in MiXCR, keeping a single row per CDR3 protein. The profile shows approximately 94,000 distinct CDR3 sequences, 95% of them singletons. Sequenced input: CD8+ T cells from PBMCs. These receptors came from a human donor with Susac syndrome. CDR3s include the opening cysteine and the closing phenylalanine or tryptophan. The D gene is left open where the match is weak. A row's size may be missing; if present it is once, few, many or a size class.

>TRBJ2-5|TRBD2|.|TRBV4-1
CASSSGGYGGGEQETQYF
TGCGCCAGCTCTTCAGGGGGTTATGGCGGGGGGGAACAAGAGACCCAGTACTTC
>TRBJ2-7|.|.|TRBV12-3/TRBV12-4
CASSLDFSSYEQYF
TGTGCCAGCAGTTTGGATTTCAGCTCCTACGAGCAGTACTTC
>TRBJ2-5|TRBD1|.|TRBV7-9
CASSASGTDKETQYF
TGTGCCAGCAGCGCTTCCGGGACAGATAAAGAGACCCAGTACTTC
>TRBJ1-2|TRBD1|.|TRBV7-9
CASSFVTGGSGYTF
TGTGCCAGCAGCTTCGTAACAGGGGGCTCTGGCTACACCTTC
>TRBJ2-7|.|.|TRBV5-1
CASSLDRGRYEQYF
TGCGCCAGCAGCTTAGACCGGGGGAGGTACGAGCAGTACTTC
>TRBJ2-5|.|.|TRBV24-1
CATSGSKVLGAETQYF
TGTGCCACCAGTGGCTCAAAAGTGCTAGGAGCGGAGACCCAGTACTTC
>TRBJ1-1|.|.|TRBV3-1
CASSHGSGGNTEAFF
TGTGCCAGCAGCCACGGGTCCGGGGGGAACACTGAAGCTTTCTTT
>TRBJ2-7|TRBD2|.|TRBV14
CASSQVIGTSVEQYF
TGTGCCAGCAGCCAGGTGATCGGGACTAGTGTCGAGCAGTACTTC
>TRBJ1-2|.|.|TRBV9
CASSVGQENYGYTF
TGTGCCAGCAGCGTAGGGCAGGAGAACTATGGCTACACCTTC
>TRBJ2-5|TRBD2|few|TRBV9
CASSVAGGETQYF
TGTGCCAGCAGCGTAGCGGGAGGCGAGACCCAGTACTTC
>TRBJ2-5|TRBD1|.|TRBV24-1
CATSEATGTGQETQYF
TGTGCCACCAGTGAAGCGACCGGGACAGGCCAAGAGACCCAGTACTTC
>TRBJ2-7|.|.|TRBV7-2
CASSLSGSLYEQYF
TGTGCCAGCAGCTTAAGCGGGTCTCTCTACGAGCAGTACTTC
>TRBJ2-1|.|.|TRBV5-6
CASSLFHEQFF
TGTGCCAGCAGCTTGTTCCATGAGCAGTTCTTC
>TRBJ2-5|TRBD1|once|TRBV13
CASSRTDRAETQYF
TGTGCCAGCAGCCGGACGGACAGGGCCGAGACCCAGTACTTC
>TRBJ2-1|TRBD1|.|TRBV13
CASSMGQAFNEQFF
TGTGCCAGCAGCATGGGACAGGCGTTCAATGAGCAGTTCTTC
>TRBJ1-5|.|.|TRBV28
CASRQGGNQPQHF
TGTGCCAGCAGACAGGGTGGCAATCAGCCCCAGCATTTT
>TRBJ1-2|.|.|TRBV29-1
CSVEARVGYTF
TGCAGCGTTGAGGCTCGGGTCGGCTACACCTTC
>TRBJ2-7|.|.|TRBV29-1
CSVERGGTSYEQYF
TGCAGCGTTGAACGTGGAGGAACCTCCTACGAGCAGTACTTC
>TRBJ1-6|TRBD1|once|TRBV7-9
CASSEGQENSPLHF
TGTGCCAGCAGCGAGGGACAGGAAAATTCACCCCTCCACTTT
>TRBJ2-3|.|.|TRBV3-1
CASSPPGFEETDTQYF
TGTGCCAGCAGCCCACCGGGCTTCGAGGAGACAGATACGCAGTATTTT
>TRBJ1-1|.|few|TRBV5-6
CASSLDLNTEAFF
TGTGCCAGCAGCTTGGATTTGAACACTGAAGCTTTCTTT
>TRBJ1-2|.|.|TRBV29-1
CSVERQVHGYTF
TGCAGCGTAGAAAGACAGGTGCATGGCTACACCTTC
>TRBJ2-3|.|.|TRBV4-1
CASSQAGIPQYF
TGCGCCAGCAGCCAAGCAGGAATCCCCCAGTATTTT
>TRBJ2-5|.|.|TRBV13
CASLLVRETETQYF
TGTGCCAGCCTTTTAGTTCGGGAGACAGAGACCCAGTACTTC
>TRBJ2-1|TRBD1|.|TRBV9
CASSVSLGQGANEQFF
TGTGCCAGCAGCGTAAGTTTGGGACAGGGGGCGAATGAGCAGTTCTTC
>TRBJ2-3|.|.|TRBV12-3/TRBV12-4
CASNHGGYGTDTQYF
TGTGCCAGCAATCATGGAGGGTATGGCACAGATACGCAGTATTTT
>TRBJ2-5|TRBD1|.|TRBV4-1
CASSQDSGGWETQYF
TGCGCCAGCAGCCAAGATTCAGGGGGTTGGGAGACCCAGTACTTC
>TRBJ2-7|.|.|TRBV20-1
CSASSIGNYEQYF
TGCAGTGCTTCTAGCATAGGGAACTACGAGCAGTACTTC
>TRBJ1-1|.|.|TRBV5-6
CASSAPGHLNTEAFF
TGTGCCAGCAGCGCTCCGGGACACTTGAACACTGAAGCTTTCTTT
>TRBJ2-7|TRBD2|.|TRBV27
CASSHTILAGEENEQYF
TGTGCCAGCAGTCACACGATATTAGCGGGAGAAGAAAACGAGCAGTACTTC
>TRBJ1-5|.|.|TRBV20-1
CSARDYPKLGDQPQHF
TGCAGTGCTAGAGATTACCCCAAGCTTGGGGATCAGCCCCAGCATTTT
>TRBJ2-7|.|.|TRBV3-1
CASSQYGEQQYF
TGTGCCAGCAGCCAATACGGTGAGCAGCAGTACTTC
>TRBJ2-7|.|few|TRBV2
CASRDSYEQYF
TGTGCCAGCAGGGACAGCTACGAGCAGTACTTC
>TRBJ1-1|.|.|TRBV7-9
CASSLAGVSTEAFF
TGTGCCAGCAGCTTGGCGGGGGTCTCCACTGAAGCTTTCTTT
>TRBJ2-7|TRBD1|.|TRBV9
CASSPDRGPYEQYF
TGTGCCAGCAGCCCGGACAGGGGCCCCTACGAGCAGTACTTC
>TRBJ1-1|TRBD1|.|TRBV20-1
CSASGQGAGTEAFF
TGCAGTGCTAGTGGTCAGGGGGCGGGTACTGAAGCTTTCTTT
>TRBJ1-2|.|.|TRBV20-1
CSAPPGGVLDGYTF
TGCAGTGCCCCCCCCGGCGGGGTCTTAGACGGCTACACCTTC
>TRBJ2-1|TRBD2|.|TRBV27
CASSLSAGANHNEQFF
TGTGCCAGCAGTTTATCAGCGGGAGCCAATCACAATGAGCAGTTCTTC
>TRBJ1-2|.|.|TRBV3-1
CASTRGEVNNYGYTF
TGTGCCAGCACCCGGGGAGAAGTGAACAACTATGGCTACACCTTC
>TRBJ2-1|.|.|TRBV29-1
CSVVAREVGEQFF
TGCAGCGTTGTGGCCAGGGAGGTAGGTGAGCAGTTCTTC
>TRBJ2-5|.|.|TRBV7-9
CASSLVQGRGETQYF
TGTGCCAGCAGCTTAGTACAGGGCCGGGGGGAGACCCAGTACTTC
>TRBJ1-2|TRBD1|.|TRBV28
CASSTYNPGTAYGYTF
TGTGCCAGCAGTACCTACAATCCCGGGACAGCCTATGGCTACACCTTC
>TRBJ1-4|.|.|TRBV20-1
CSAMRGSGEKLFF
TGCAGTGCTATGAGAGGGAGCGGGGAAAAACTGTTTTTT
>TRBJ2-1|TRBD1|.|TRBV19
CASTLLTGLLNEQFF
TGTGCCAGTACCCTACTGACAGGGCTACTCAATGAGCAGTTCTTC
>TRBJ2-7|.|.|TRBV24-1
CATSAGSSYEQYF
TGTGCCACCTCCGCTGGGAGTTCCTACGAGCAGTACTTC
>TRBJ2-7|.|.|TRBV28
CASSRPGGGRPYEQYF
TGTGCCAGCAGCCGGCCAGGGGGGGGGCGCCCCTACGAGCAGTACTTC
>TRBJ2-3|.|.|TRBV5-6
CASTRMAGGTDTQYF
TGTGCCAGCACCCGGATGGCAGGGGGCACAGATACGCAGTATTTT
>TRBJ1-5|TRBD1|.|TRBV6-6
CASSYPGQGNQPQHF
TGTGCCAGCAGTTACCCGGGACAGGGCAATCAGCCCCAGCATTTT
>TRBJ1-2|.|.|TRBV3-1
CASGQGRYGYTF
TGTGCCAGCGGTCAGGGTCGGTATGGCTACACCTTC
>TRBJ2-3|TRBD2|.|TRBV4-1
CASSPLGSGGSTQYF
TGCGCCAGCAGCCCTCTCGGAAGCGGGGGGTCAACGCAGTATTTT
>TRBJ2-1|.|.|TRBV15
CATSRDQGDEQFF
TGTGCCACCAGCAGAGATCAAGGAGATGAGCAGTTCTTC
>TRBJ1-1|.|.|TRBV4-1
CASSRGSRAFF
TGCGCCAGCAGCCGGGGTTCTAGGGCTTTCTTT
>TRBJ1-1|.|.|TRBV29-1
CSVEGKSRKWGTEAFF
TGCAGCGTTGAAGGGAAGTCTAGGAAGTGGGGCACTGAAGCTTTCTTT